A single sample is the source of the 28 T cell receptor beta chains below, sequenced in a study of CD8+CD57+ T cells in acquired aplastic anemia. CDR3 and TCR beta VDJ profiling relied on a genomic DNA template. TCRdb re-called the reads through MiXCR, storing one row per CDR3 protein. The sample carries more than 150,000 distinct CDR3 sequences, less than 50% recorded once. The sequenced patients had an expansion of CD8+CD57+ cells seen by flow cytometry. Material for sequencing was sorted CD4+, CD8+, or CD8+CD57+ T cells (not recorded which) from PBMCs. The receptors shown here come from a human donor with aplastic anemia.

This clonotype was picked up many times. This sequence joins TRBV4-2 and TRBJ2-7; 13 positions match TRBD2. The germline gives CDR1 LGHNA, CDR2 YNFKEQ. The CDR3 covers 15 residues. The J segment lost 6 bases and the V segment lost 4 bases, leaving 6 bases of the junction unmatched. The CDR3 coding sequence is TGTGCCAGCAGCCTGGGGACTAGCGGGGAAATCGAGCAGTACTTC. Translating it yields CASSLGTSGEIEQYF.

The chain is built from TRBV4-1 and TRBJ1-2, with D perhaps TRBD1 (5 bases). Germline V gives CDR1 MGHRA, CDR2 YSYEKL. The CDR3 is 14 amino acids. Trimming removed 3 bases from V and 8 bases from J, with 16 bases in between. The CDR3 DNA reads TGCGCCAGCAGCCAGCTGGACGGGGCGCGGGGCTACACCTTC. Translating it yields CASSQLDGARGYTF.

J is TRBJ2-7 and V is TRBV15; the D gene is possibly TRBD2 (6 bases). The CDR3 loop spans 16 amino acids. CDR1 and CDR2 from the germline V gene are LNHNV and YYDKDF (reference sequence). V lost 4 bases and J 2 bases, leaving 18 bases between the germline ends. The DNA for the CDR3 is TGTGCCACCAGCAAAGAGAGGGCGGGGAAAACCTACGAGCAGTACTTC. Translated: CATSKERAGKTYEQYF. Full variable domain (outside the CDR3, taken from reference TRBV15 and TRBJ2-7): DAMVIQNPRYQVTQFGKPVTLSCSQTLNHNVMYWYQQKSSQAPKLLFHYYDKDFNNEADTPDNFQSRRPNTSFCFLDIRSPGLGDTAMYLCATSKERAGKTYEQYFGPGTRLTVT.

This clonotype occurred many times. The rearrangement joins TRBV12-3 or TRBV12-4 to TRBJ1-5, with D possibly being TRBD1 (5 bases). The CDR3 contains 14 residues. Trimming removed 5 bases at V and 6 bases at J, with 14 bases between. The CDR3 nucleotides are TGTGCCAGCAGTCCCATGTGGGGGGGTCAGCCCCAGCATTTT. This encodes CASSPMWGGQPQHF.

In the case of this clonotype: Because the CDR3 is missing its conserved closing phenylalanine or tryptophan, this is likely a read error. The chain links TRBV29-1 to TRBJ2-5; D remains ambiguous. The ends were cut back, 1 base at V and 1 base at J, with 7 bases in the middle. Germline V gene lookup returns CDR1 SQVTM and CDR2 ANQGSEA. The CDR3 totals 13 residues. The CDR3 nucleotides read TGCAGCGTTGAAGGCCAGCTCCAAGAGACCCAGTACTTA. This encodes CSVEGQLQETQYL.

The gene calls are TRBV5-8 and TRBJ2-7, with D possibly being TRBD2 (5 bases). Germline V lookup: CDR1 SGHTS, CDR2 YDEGEE. The V gene lost 4 bases and the J gene lost 0 bases, with 8 bases spanning the gap. This CDR3 has 13 residues. CDR3 coding DNA: TGTGCCAGCAGCGGGAGAGCCTCCTACGAGCAGTACTTC. Translation: CASSGRASYEQYF.

The chain links TRBV6-5 to TRBJ1-6; no clear D. The V and J ends lost 2 bases and 10 bases respectively, with 6 bases between them. The CDR3 spans 12 residues. Germline V gene lookup returns CDR1 MNHEY and CDR2 SVGAGI. The CDR3 coding sequence is TGTGCCAGCAGTTACCCAAGATCACCCCTCCACTTT. Protein: CASSYPRSPLHF.

The chain links TRBV2 to TRBJ1-6, with D possibly TRBD1 on 5 matching bases. V was trimmed by 6 bases and J by 7 bases, leaving 19 bases between them. Germline assignment: CDR1 SNHLY and CDR2 FYNNEI. This CDR3 region has 16 residues. CDR3: CASSWDAGLGNSPLHF. Here the CDR3 DNA reads TGTGCCAGCAGCTGGGACGCCGGCCTGGGAAATTCACCCCTCCACTTT.

The V and J genes are TRBV6-4 and TRBJ2-3, with D maybe TRBD1 (6 bases). The CDR3 spans 16 residues. V was pared by 0 bases and J by 0 bases, with 10 bases between. From germline, CDR1 is MRHNA and CDR2 SNTAGT. DNA for the CDR3: TGTGCCAGCAGTGACTCCAGCACAGGGAGCACAGATACGCAGTATTTT. This gives the protein CASSDSSTGSTDTQYF.

This clonotype was seen only a few times. The chain has TRBV13 and TRBJ1-1; 8 bases line up with TRBD1. After removal of 4 bases from V and 6 bases from J, the junction contained 19 bases not matched to a gene. This CDR3 has 18 residues. Germline values: CDR1 PRHDT, CDR2 FYEKMQ (reference sequence). The CDR3, as DNA: TGTGCCAGCAGCTCTGTCAGACAGGGGACGTCGAGGTTTGCTGAAGCTTTCTTT. Its protein product is CASSSVRQGTSRFAEAFF.

The chain couples TRBV7-8 to TRBJ2-7, with D maybe TRBD2 (5 bases). Germline V CDR1 and CDR2: SGHVS, FQNEAQ. The CDR3 has 15 residues. Trimming left V 4 bases short and J 2 bases short, with 15 bases between. As DNA, the CDR3 is TGTGCCAGCAGCTCGACTGGGGAGAACCCCTACGAGCAGTACTTC. Its protein product is CASSSTGENPYEQYF.

This clonotype was observed at least ten times. The V call is TRBV24-1, the J call TRBJ2-1, with TRBD1 matching over 9 bases. V was clipped by 3 bases and J by 5 bases; unmatched bases: 10. The CDR3 consists of 17 residues. Germline loops: CDR1 KGHDR, CDR2 SFDVKD. The CDR3 DNA follows: TGTGCCACCAGTGATAGTGGACAGGGGCCCAGAGACAATGAGCAGTTCTTC. It yields the protein CATSDSGQGPRDNEQFF.

This clonotype was seen at least ten times. The J gene is TRBJ1-5, the V gene TRBV11-2; tentatively, D is TRBD1 (5 bases). V lost 3 bases to trimming and J lost 3 bases, with 9 bases between them. The CDR3 is 14 residues long. Germline CDR1 reads SGHAT; CDR2 reads FQNNGV. The CDR3 loop reads CASSLKGSNQPQHF. Here the CDR3 DNA reads TGTGCCAGCAGCTTGAAGGGGTCCAATCAGCCCCAGCATTTT.

This clonotype was found many times. The chain links TRBV11-3 to TRBJ2-1; D is perhaps TRBD1 (6 bases). V was cut by 5 bases and J by 10 bases, with 12 bases left in between. The CDR3 runs 12 residues. Per the germline V gene, CDR1 is SGHNT and CDR2 is YENEEA. The CDR3 sequence is CASSASGGEQFF. CDR3 DNA: TGTGCCAGCAGCGCTTCTGGGGGCGAGCAGTTCTTC. The whole variable domain, filled in from reference TRBV11-3 and TRBJ2-1, reads EAGVVQSPRYKIIEKKQPVAFWCNPISGHNTLYWYLQNLGQGPELLIRYENEEAVDDSQLPKDRFSAERLKGVDSTLKIQPAELGDSAVYLCASSASGGEQFFGPGTRLTVL.

The chain has TRBV10-1 and TRBJ2-1, with 12 positions matching TRBD2. The CDR3 covers 16 residues. Germline CDR1 is WNHNN and CDR2 is SYGVQD (reference sequence). J lost 5 bases, V lost 3 bases, and 5 bases had no gene match. This CDR3 reads CASSDPRLAGDNEQFF. The CDR3 bases are TGCGCCAGCAGTGACCCAAGACTAGCGGGAGACAATGAGCAGTTCTTC.

Only a few counts were recorded for this clonotype. A much larger clone differs by one base, so this may be a read error. This chain connects TRBV19 to TRBJ1-1, with TRBD1 as a possible D gene (6 bases). Germline CDR1 and CDR2: LNHDA and SQIVND (reference sequence). V lost 0 bases and J lost 6, with 11 bases in between. CDR3 length: 14 residues. CDR3 bases: TGTGCCAGTAGTATAGATCGGGGGGGCGCTGAAGCTTTCTTT. Encoded protein: CASSIDRGGAEAFF.

This clonotype was seen ten or more times. The chain recombines TRBV19 with TRBJ2-3; tentatively, D is TRBD2 (5 bases). The V end lost 4 bases, the J end lost 3 bases, and 11 bases lay between the germline ends. Germline V gene data show CDR1 as LNHDA and CDR2 as SQIVND (reference sequence). The length of the CDR3 is 14 residues. The CDR3 DNA is TGTGCCAGTAGTACCCGCCGGGGTACAGATACGCAGTATTTT. This sequence encodes CASSTRRGTDTQYF.

This clonotype showed up just a few times. This sequence joins TRBV24-1 and TRBJ2-2, with unresolved D. Looked up from germline, CDR1 is KGHDR and CDR2 is SFDVKD. The CDR3 loop spans 19 amino acids. Trimming pared 1 base from V and 0 bases from J, leaving 17 bases between. CDR3: CATSDFPTWADANTGELFF. CDR3 coding DNA: TGTGCCACCAGTGATTTCCCGACCTGGGCGGACGCGAACACCGGGGAGCTGTTTTTT.

This clonotype was found a few times. The chain carries TRBV24-1 and TRBJ1-2; 9 bases line up with TRBD1. This CDR3 comprises 14 residues. V dropped 6 bases and J dropped 2; count of bases not matched to a gene: 3. Germline CDR1 reads KGHDR; CDR2 reads SFDVKD. The CDR3 loop is CATSLTGGNYGYTF. The CDR3 bases are TGTGCCACCAGTCTAACAGGGGGCAACTATGGCTACACCTTC.

This clonotype was counted many times. This chain joins TRBV5-8 and TRBJ2-7; 7 nucleotides match TRBD1. CDR3 length: 15 residues. Germline lookup yields CDR1 SGHTS and CDR2 YDEGEE. Trimming at V came to 4 bases and at J to 0 bases, leaving 7 bases not matched to a gene. The CDR3 loop reads CASSTRTGNSYEQYF. The CDR3 DNA follows: TGTGCCAGCAGCACAAGGACAGGTAACTCCTACGAGCAGTACTTC.

J is TRBJ2-7 and V is TRBV29-1; 8 bases are a match to TRBD1. Germline CDR1 and CDR2: SQVTM and ANQGSEA. Unmatched junction bases numbered 8, after V lost 6 bases and J lost 4 bases. The CDR3 length is 13 residues. The CDR3: CSVDPGQDYEQYF. The CDR3 DNA sequence: TGCAGCGTCGACCCGGGACAGGATTACGAGCAGTACTTC.

This clonotype was counted at least ten times. This chain links TRBV10-3 with TRBJ2-7; 10 nucleotides match TRBD2. Germline CDR1 ENHRY, CDR2 SYGVKD. Germline trimming cut 5 bases from V and 9 bases from J; bases unmatched to any gene: 7. The CDR3 covers 13 residues. CDR3 sequence (DNA): TGTGCCATCAGTAGCGGGGGGGCTCTGGGGCAGTACTTC. Residues: CAISSGGALGQYF.

The J gene is TRBJ2-2, the V gene TRBV19, with TRBD2 matching 8 bases. The J segment lost 9 bases and the V segment lost 3 bases, leaving 12 bases of the junction unmatched. Germline loops: CDR1 LNHDA, CDR2 SQIVND (reference sequence). This CDR3 contains 16 residues. CDR3 DNA sequence: TGTGCCAGTAGTATGGGGACTAGTGGTCCCCCGTGGGAGCTGTTTTTT. It is translated as CASSMGTSGPPWELFF.

Ten or more counts support this clonotype. V is TRBV30 and J is TRBJ2-5; D remains unclear. This CDR3 spans 13 amino acids. Trimming stripped 2 bases from V and 7 bases from J, with 14 bases between. Germline CDR1 reads GTSNPN; CDR2 reads SVGIG (reference sequence). The CDR3 protein is CAWSSTDSGTQYF. The CDR3 DNA reads TGTGCCTGGAGTTCTACGGATTCGGGGACCCAGTACTTC.

Many counts were recorded for this clonotype. Here the CDR3 reads CASSDMGISNQPQHF. DNA of the CDR3: TGTGCCAGCAGTGATATGGGGATTAGCAATCAGCCCCAGCATTTT. The V gene is TRBV2, the J gene TRBJ1-5; D remains ambiguous. Germline V gene lookup returns CDR1 SNHLY and CDR2 FYNNEI. The CDR3 totals 15 residues. The germline V and J ends were trimmed by 3 bases and 0 bases, with 9 bases remaining between them.

The chain recombines TRBV9 with TRBJ2-3; TRBD2 aligns across 10 bases. This CDR3 region has 15 residues. The trim removed 4 bases at V and 4 bases at J, leaving 6 bases unmatched. CDR1 SGDLS and CDR2 YYNGEE come from the germline V gene. The CDR3 region is CASSTLAGAPDTQYF. CDR3 coding DNA: TGTGCCAGCAGCACCCTAGCGGGAGCACCAGATACGCAGTATTTT.

CDR3 region: CASRYSGSSHNEQFF. The CDR3 nucleotides read TGTGCCAGCAGGTACAGCGGGAGTTCCCACAATGAGCAGTTCTTC. This rearrangement joins TRBV2 to TRBJ2-1; 8 bases match TRBD2. CDR3 length: 15 amino acids. Germline lookup yields CDR1 SNHLY and CDR2 FYNNEI. V lost 6 bases to trimming and J lost 5 bases; unmatched junction nucleotides: 9.

This clonotype has more than one count but fewer than ten. The chain recombines TRBV29-1 with TRBJ2-7, with TRBD1 matching over 9 bases. The CDR3 loop spans 14 amino acids. In germline, CDR1 is SQVTM, CDR2 ANQGSEA. V was pared by 6 bases and J by 5 bases, with 11 bases of the junction left unmatched. Here the CDR3 DNA reads TGCAGCGTCGACCCGGGACAGGGATACCACGAGCAGTACTTC. Its protein is CSVDPGQGYHEQYF.